Given below is one T cell receptor (beta chain) in context. Its specificity is not known. Produced via immunoSEQ multiplex PCR; TCRdb's table is partial and in-frame only. The sample yields some 90,000 clones, more than 70% seen once. This entry comes from a study of PD-L1 blockade in urothelial cancer. In the study overall: Enrolled patients had been treated previously with 0 to 3 chemotherapy regimens. Blood gave a median around 150,000 T cells. Study-level points and caveats: Tumor-associated blood clones were expanded more by durable-benefit patients at 3 weeks.

The time point is: pretreatment peripheral blood. Patients in the study were battling locally advanced or metastatic urothelial carcinoma. Germline CDR1 and CDR2: MNHEY and SMNVEV (reference sequence). The length of the CDR3 is 12 residues. The V and J ends lost 6 bases and 8 bases respectively, with 13 bases between them. The TCR originated in a woman of 80 years or more with urothelial cancer. This sample comprised PBMCs, obtained around atezolizumab (anti-PD-L1) treatment. The chain carries TRBV27 and TRBJ1-1; D might be TRBD1 (5 bases). For the CDR3, the DNA is TGTGCCAGCAGCGCGGGGCGGAGGGAAGCTTTCTTT. As protein: CASSAGRREAFF.